The T cell receptor (beta chain) under discussion was sequenced for a study of human T cells and chemical hapten exposure. Time point described: patch test 2, 6 weeks after DPC sensitization. The treatment here: therapeutic diphenylcyclopropenone sensitization with weekly scalp DPC. TCRdb called the RACE reads again in MiXCR, with one record for every CDR3 protein. The sample lists some 84,000 distinct CDR3 sequences; roughly 10% were seen once. The sample holds many counts of this clonotype. Its specificity is unknown. General observations from the study: Healthy people's immune response may differ from that of the donors, who had alopecia.

CDR1 is DFQATT, CDR2 SNEGSKA, per germline (reference sequence). Between the trimmed V and J ends, which lost 0 bases and 8 bases, there was a span of 19 bases. CDR3 length: 16 amino acids. The sequencing here drew on whole blood, taken in connection with sensitization to the hapten diphenylcyclopropenone (DPC). J is TRBJ1-4 and V is TRBV20-1; possibly TRBD1 for D (5 bases). This TCR came from a woman between 45 and 60 years old with alopecia areata. Some clones in this sample may be carry-over from other donors' samples. CDR3 residues: CSAREAGRTRTEKLFF. The DNA of the CDR3 is TGCAGTGCTAGAGAGGCAGGGAGGACCCGAACGGAAAAACTGTTTTTT.